This section outlines one T cell receptor beta chain sequence together with its context. Antigen unknown. This record comes from a study of monozygotic twins with cystic fibrosis. Assay: immunoSEQ multiplex PCR; the TCRdb copy retains only in-frame clones and omits some. This sample has around 34,000 clones, with approximately 92% found just once. Study findings and constraints: Monozygotic CF twin pairs shared significantly more nucleotide-identical clonotypes than unrelated CF individuals did. Co-twins had the most similar V usage for 13 of 16 pairs, J for 8. Age, concordance and disease severity did not associate with shared CDR3 numbers. The repertoire was suggested to be naive-dominated, clonality median about 0.0094.

V lost 7 bases and J 4 bases, leaving 8 bases between the germline ends. This CDR3 contains 12 residues. CDR1 and CDR2 from the germline V gene are SQVTM and ANQGSEA. Sequences were obtained from blood. This receptor was identified in a girl aged 2-9 years with cystic fibrosis. This chain uses TRBV29-1 with TRBJ2-6; no clear D. The CDR3 bases are TGCAGCGCTAACGTAGGGGCCAACGTCCTGACTTTC. Protein: CSANVGANVLTF. The full variable domain, its missing parts supplied by reference TRBV29-1 and TRBJ2-6, is SAVISQKPSRDICQRGTSLTIQCQVDSQVTMMFWYRQQPGQSLTLIATANQGSEATYESGFVIDKFPISRPNLTFSTLTVSNMSPEDSSIYLCSANVGANVLTFGAGSRLTVL.